The 2 T cell receptor beta chains presented below share a single source sample, sequenced in a study of blood T cell repertoires in COVID-19. Generated by immunoSEQ multiplex PCR, the TCRdb table keeps only in-frame clones and is missing some. This table holds 280,000 or so clones, roughly 80% found once. Sequencing was carried out using peripheral blood. The receptors stem from a woman aged 45-60 years who had recovered from COVID-19.

V and J are TRBV19 and TRBJ2-2; unclear D gene. V lost 1 base and J 5 bases, leaving 5 bases between the germline ends. The CDR3 covers 13 residues. The germline V gene has CDR1 LNHDA and CDR2 SQIVND (reference sequence). This CDR3 reads CASSIGATGELFF. Written as DNA, the CDR3 is TGTGCCAGTAGTATAGGAGCGACCGGGGAGCTGTTTTTT.

The chain carries TRBV5-6 and TRBJ2-2, with TRBD1 matching 8 bases. CDR1 is SGHDT, CDR2 YYEEEE, per germline. The CDR3 runs to 19 residues. Losses at the gene ends were 5 bases for V and 0 bases for J; bases not matched to a gene: 15. The CDR3 nucleotides are TGTGCCAGCAGGGGGCCTGAGGGCAGGGGGCTAGCGAACACCGGGGAGCTGTTTTTT. Translated: CASRGPEGRGLANTGELFF. Full variable domain (missing parts from reference TRBV5-6 and TRBJ2-2): DAGVTQSPTHLIKTRGQQVTLRCSPKSGHDTVSWYQQALGQGPQFIFQYYEEEERQRGNFPDRFSGHQFPNYSSELNVNALLLGDSALYLCASRGPEGRGLANTGELFFGEGSRLTVL.